The 24 T cell receptor beta chains below all came from one sample that was sequenced in a study of T cell repertoires in cytomegalovirus infection. The antigens of these receptors remain unknown. TCRdb re-analysed the reads in MiXCR, keeping a single row per CDR3 protein. The table records about 350,000 distinct CDR3 sequences, roughly a third of them present only once. Sequencing was performed on cultured PBMCs, taken from culture after CMV antigen stimulation. The receptor set was obtained from a human donor in good health (CMV status not recorded). Some clones in this sample may be carry-over from other donors' samples.

This clonotype occurred a few times. The chain employs TRBV2 and TRBJ2-3; D uncertain. Trimming left V 6 bases short and J 12 bases short, with 16 bases between. Germline CDR1 is SNHLY and CDR2 is FYNNEI. The length of the CDR3 is 12 residues. CDR3 DNA: TGTGCCAGCAGAGTCGCCGGCCTTTTTCAGTATTTT. Translated: CASRVAGLFQYF.

The J gene is TRBJ2-1, the V gene TRBV7-6; D may be TRBD1 or TRBD2 (5 bases each). This CDR3 comprises 15 residues. Trimming pared 4 bases from V and 10 bases from J, leaving 20 bases between. Germline values: CDR1 SGHVS, CDR2 FNYEAQ. Here the CDR3 reads CASSSSSGHGSEQFF. The CDR3 nucleotides read TGTGCCAGCAGCTCCAGCTCGGGGCATGGTAGCGAGCAGTTCTTC.

This clonotype was counted at least ten times. The gene calls are TRBV9 and TRBJ1-1; 10 bases are a match to TRBD1. Germline V gene data show CDR1 as SGDLS and CDR2 as YYNGEE. J lost 0 bases, V lost 3 bases, and 5 bases had no gene match. The CDR3 covers 16 residues. CDR3 sequence reads: CASSETGGFLNTEAFF. CDR3 in DNA: TGTGCCAGCAGCGAGACAGGGGGCTTCCTGAACACTGAAGCTTTCTTT.

This chain uses TRBV20-1 with TRBJ2-7; tentatively, D is TRBD2 (5 bases). The CDR3 has 13 residues. Germline lookup yields CDR1 DFQATT and CDR2 SNEGSKA (reference sequence). The ends were cut back, 6 bases at V and 4 bases at J, with 16 bases in the middle. As DNA, the CDR3 is TGCAGTGCCGGGAAACTAACCCCATACGAGCAGTACTTC. As protein: CSAGKLTPYEQYF.

The chain is built from TRBV20-1 and TRBJ2-3; 9 nucleotides align to TRBD2. The V gene end was trimmed by 2 bases and the J gene end by 2 bases; junction bases not matched to a gene: 8. The CDR3 sequence is 16 residues long. Looked up from germline, CDR1 is DFQATT and CDR2 is SNEGSKA (reference sequence). Written as DNA, the CDR3 is TGCAGTGCTAGAATCGCTAGCGGGACGGACACAGATACGCAGTATTTT. This gives the protein CSARIASGTDTDTQYF.

The chain has TRBV29-1 and TRBJ2-5; TRBD2 matches 7 bases. The CDR3 covers 15 residues. The V segment lost 0 bases and the J segment 5 bases; nucleotides outside the gene matches: 9. In germline, CDR1 is SQVTM, CDR2 ANQGSEA. The CDR3 reads CSVEEGGSRPETQYF. The CDR3 DNA reads as TGCAGCGTTGAAGAAGGCGGGAGTAGACCCGAGACCCAGTACTTC.

This chain connects TRBV7-2 to TRBJ1-1, with no clear D. This CDR3 contains 13 residues. V was shortened by 7 bases and J by 4 bases, with 13 bases between the two germline ends. Germline V CDR1 and CDR2: SGHTA, FQGNSA. Written as DNA, the CDR3 is TGTGCCAGCACTTTGTCTCCGGGCACTGAAGCTTTCTTT. Translating gives CASTLSPGTEAFF.

The J gene is TRBJ1-5, the V gene TRBV20-1; D possibly corresponds to TRBD1 (5 bases). The CDR3 length is 18 residues. Germline V lookup: CDR1 DFQATT, CDR2 SNEGSKA (reference sequence). V was cut by 2 bases and J by 0 bases, with 20 bases left in between. CDR3 bases: TGCAGTGCTAGAAGGTCCCAGGGACCGGGGAATAGCAATCAGCCCCAGCATTTT. It specifies CSARRSQGPGNSNQPQHF.

This sequence joins TRBV4-3 and TRBJ2-1; 9 bases match TRBD2. The germline gives CDR1 LGHNA, CDR2 YSLEER. CDR3 size: 13 residues. V lost 0 bases to trimming and J lost 10 bases; unmatched junction nucleotides: 1. CDR3 sequence: CASSQETSGEQFF. As DNA, the CDR3 is TGCGCCAGCAGCCAAGAGACTAGCGGCGAGCAGTTCTTC.

This clonotype was picked up many times. The rearrangement uses TRBV7-8 and TRBJ2-2; D gene unclear. V lost 2 bases and J lost 6, with 7 bases in between. CDR1 and CDR2 from the germline V gene are SGHVS and FQNEAQ. This CDR3 has 13 residues. The CDR3 spells CASSLLGAGELFF. The CDR3 DNA is TGTGCCAGCAGCTTATTAGGCGCCGGGGAGCTGTTTTTT. Filled out from reference TRBV7-8 and TRBJ2-2, the complete variable domain reads GAGVSQSPRYKVAKRGQDVALRCDPISGHVSLFWYQQALGQGPEFLTYFQNEAQLDKSGLPSDRFFAERPEGSVSTLKIQRTQQEDSAVYLCASSLLGAGELFFGEGSRLTVL.

The chain uses TRBV24-1 and TRBJ2-7; TRBD2 matches at 7 bases. V trimming: 3 bases; J trimming: 3 bases; junction bases outside the gene matches: 7. The length of the CDR3 is 15 residues. The germline V gene has CDR1 KGHDR and CDR2 SFDVKD. The CDR3 nucleotides read TGTGCCACCAGTGATCCCCGGGACTACAACTACGAGCAGTACTTC. Protein: CATSDPRDYNYEQYF.

The chain is built from TRBV28 and TRBJ2-2; 11 bases agree with TRBD1. This CDR3 has 15 amino acids. The trim removed 5 bases at V and 7 bases at J, leaving 6 bases unmatched. Germline V lookup: CDR1 MDHEN, CDR2 SYDVKM. The CDR3: CASSTRDRGNGELFF. Written as DNA, the CDR3 is TGTGCCAGCAGTACTCGGGACAGGGGGAACGGGGAGCTGTTTTTT.

The chain uses TRBV7-6 and TRBJ1-6; possible D gene TRBD1, 5 bases. There are 17 residues in the CDR3. V was clipped by 6 bases and J by 0 bases, with 15 bases between them. The germline gives CDR1 SGHVS, CDR2 FNYEAQ. CDR3: CASSSGRTSSYNSPLHF. The CDR3 nucleotides are TGTGCCAGCAGTTCCGGGAGGACAAGCTCCTATAATTCACCCCTCCACTTT.

The rearrangement joins TRBV7-2 to TRBJ2-2; TRBD2 matches 10 bases. This CDR3 region has 16 residues. V lost 5 bases to trimming and J lost 4 bases; unmatched junction nucleotides: 7. Per the germline V gene, CDR1 is SGHTA and CDR2 is FQGNSA. The CDR3 protein is CASSRLAGGVTGELFF. The CDR3 DNA reads TGTGCCAGCAGCCGGTTAGCGGGAGGTGTCACCGGGGAGCTGTTTTTT.

The chain employs TRBV7-8 and TRBJ1-2, with 8 bases fitting TRBD1. The CDR3 is 18 residues long. The trim removed 4 bases at V and 8 bases at J, leaving 21 bases unmatched. Germline lookup yields CDR1 SGHVS and CDR2 FQNEAQ. As DNA, the CDR3 is TGTGCCAGCAGCTGGGGGGGAACCCGGCTCAGGGGGCGGAGGGGCTACACCTTC. Its protein product is CASSWGGTRLRGRRGYTF. The full variable domain, in which reference TRBV7-8 and TRBJ1-2 provide the parts outside the CDR3, is GAGVSQSPRYKVAKRGQDVALRCDPISGHVSLFWYQQALGQGPEFLTYFQNEAQLDKSGLPSDRFFAERPEGSVSTLKIQRTQQEDSAVYLCASSWGGTRLRGRRGYTFGSGTRLTVV.

In DNA, the CDR3 is TGTGCCAGCAGCTTCCCCACAGTCACAGATACGCAGTATTTT. Protein sequence: CASSFPTVTDTQYF. J is TRBJ2-3 and V is TRBV7-2; no firm D call. This CDR3 region has 14 residues. Germline CDR1 reads SGHTA; CDR2 reads FQGNSA. Trimming stripped 3 bases from V and 2 bases from J, with 9 bases between.

This clonotype was observed a few times. The chain joins TRBV6-4 to TRBJ2-7, with 10 nucleotides matching TRBD1. This CDR3 is 13 amino acids long. V trimming: 4 bases; J trimming: 3 bases; junction bases outside the gene matches: 0. Germline V gives CDR1 MRHNA, CDR2 SNTAGT. The CDR3 DNA sequence: TGTGCCAGCAGTGGGACAGGGGGCTACGAGCAGTACGTC. Translating gives CASSGTGGYEQYV.

This clonotype occurred many times. The chain combines TRBV6-5 with TRBJ1-3, with D uncertain. The CDR3 is 13 residues long. Germline assignment: CDR1 MNHEY and CDR2 SVGAGI. Trimming took 4 bases from V and 0 from J, leaving 4 bases between them. The CDR3 loop reads CASSSGSGNTIYF. DNA for the CDR3: TGTGCCAGCAGTTCGGGCTCTGGAAACACCATATATTTT.

The chain carries TRBV7-2 and TRBJ1-1; D perhaps matches TRBD1 (5 bases). Deletions cut 2 bases from V and 4 bases from J, with 17 bases between. Germline assignment: CDR1 SGHTA and CDR2 FQGNSA. The CDR3 spans 16 residues. CDR3 sequence: CASSLTIWGMSTEAFF. The CDR3 DNA reads as TGTGCCAGCAGCTTAACGATCTGGGGGATGAGCACTGAAGCTTTCTTT.

The V and J genes are TRBV12-3 or TRBV12-4 and TRBJ2-1, with TRBD2 identical over 16 bases. The CDR3 consists of 15 residues. V dropped 5 bases and J dropped 13; count of bases not matched to a gene: 8. CDR3 sequence: CASSPPGTSGRAQFF. The DNA of the CDR3 is TGTGCCAGCAGTCCTCCCGGGACTAGCGGGAGGGCCCAGTTCTTC.

This chain joins TRBV18 and TRBJ2-7; D call uncertain. From germline, CDR1 is KGHSH and CDR2 LQKENI. V was pared by 5 bases and J by 1 base, with 9 bases between. This CDR3 is built from 13 residues. This CDR3 reads CASSGDGSYEQYV. In DNA, the CDR3 is TGTGCCAGCTCAGGTGACGGTTCCTACGAGCAGTACGTC.

The chain employs TRBV27 and TRBJ1-2; no clear D gene. Looked up from germline, CDR1 is MNHEY and CDR2 is SMNVEV (reference sequence). This CDR3 is built from 17 residues. V was cut by 8 bases and J by 0 bases, with 22 bases left in between. CDR3 protein: CASGRFMDEDSNYGYTF. DNA of the CDR3: TGTGCCAGCGGCAGGTTCATGGATGAGGATTCTAACTATGGCTACACCTTC.

V and J are TRBV20-1 and TRBJ2-1, with TRBD2 matching 10 bases. Germline CDR1 and CDR2: DFQATT and SNEGSKA (reference sequence). V shed 0 bases, J shed 7 bases, and the junction held 18 bases outside the gene matches. The CDR3 is 19 residues long. CDR3 protein: CSARDYSPFSSGRGNEQFF. CDR3 nucleotides: TGCAGTGCTAGAGATTATTCCCCGTTTTCTAGCGGGAGAGGGAATGAGCAGTTCTTC.

As regards this clonotype: A junction end diverges from the germline sequence, so it may reflect a read error. The rearrangement joins TRBV6-2 or TRBV6-3 to TRBJ2-6; D assignment may be TRBD1 or TRBD2 (5 bases each). This CDR3 contains 16 residues. CDR1 and CDR2 from the germline V gene are MNHEY and SVGEGT. Here the CDR3 DNA reads TGTGCCAGCAGTTACCCCGCCCGGGCCGGGGCCAACGTCCTGCCTTTC. Translating gives CASSYPARAGANVLPF.